The 15 T cell receptor beta chains below all came from one sample that was sequenced in a study of blood T cell repertoires in COVID-19. Method: immunoSEQ multiplex PCR; TCRdb's copy keeps in-frame clones and lacks some. The data contain about 51,000 clones, more than 70% of them seen just once; the ten biggest clones take up roughly 4%. The sequencing input was peripheral blood. The receptors derive from a man older than 75 with active COVID-19.

In DNA, the CDR3 is TGTGCCAGCAGCTTAGTCGGGACTAGCTCGAGCCCCAATGAGCAGTTCTTC. As protein: CASSLVGTSSSPNEQFF. The chain employs TRBV11-3 and TRBJ2-1; TRBD2 matches at 9 bases. This CDR3 comprises 17 residues. The germline V gene has CDR1 SGHNT and CDR2 YENEEA. V lost 1 base to trimming and J lost 6 bases; unmatched junction nucleotides: 10.

In nucleotides, the CDR3 is TGTGCCAGCACTCTCGGGGGGACTGGGGCCAACGTCCTGACTTTC. Translating gives CASTLGGTGANVLTF. The rearrangement uses TRBV5-4 and TRBJ2-6; 7 positions match TRBD2. The germline V gene has CDR1 SGHNT and CDR2 YYREEE (reference sequence). The V gene end was trimmed by 6 bases and the J gene end by 2 bases; junction bases not matched to a gene: 5. The CDR3 consists of 15 residues.

The CDR3: CASSYIAGSDEQYF. DNA for the CDR3: TGTGCCAGCAGTTACATCGCCGGTAGCGACGAGCAGTACTTC. This chain links TRBV6-6 with TRBJ2-7, with D maybe TRBD2 (5 bases). Between the trimmed V and J ends, which lost 2 bases and 5 bases, there was a span of 13 bases. Germline loops: CDR1 MNHNY, CDR2 SVGAGI (reference sequence). There are 14 residues in the CDR3.

Many counts were recorded for this clone. The chain has TRBV28 and TRBJ1-5; TRBD1 might be the D (5 bases). Germline assignment: CDR1 MDHEN and CDR2 SYDVKM. This CDR3 spans 16 amino acids. Between the trimmed V and J ends, which lost 4 bases and 1 base, there was a span of 14 bases. The CDR3 nucleotides read TGTGCCAGCAGTTCCATCGGGGGGGTGAGCAATCAGCCCCAGCATTTT. Its protein is CASSSIGGVSNQPQHF. The entire variable domain, with the rest obtained from reference TRBV28 and TRBJ1-5, is as follows: DVKVTQSSRYLVKRTGEKVFLECVQDMDHENMFWYRQDPGLGLRLIYFSYDVKMKEKGDIPEGYSVSREKKERFSLILESASTNQTSMYLCASSSIGGVSNQPQHFGDGTRLSIL.

J is TRBJ2-1 and V is TRBV3-1 (or the pseudogene TRBV3-2); 7 nucleotides match TRBD2. Germline V CDR1 and CDR2: LGHDT, YNNKEL (reference sequence). With V trimmed by 2 bases and J by 7 bases, 14 bases remained unmatched. CDR3 length: 17 amino acids. The CDR3 nucleotides read TGTGCCAGCAGCCAAACGGTTGGGCTAGCGGCAAGTAATGAGCAGTTCTTC. Translation: CASSQTVGLAASNEQFF.

V usage is TRBV19 and J usage is TRBJ1-4; 7 bases map to TRBD1. The CDR3 covers 15 residues. After removal of 6 bases from V and 3 bases from J, the junction contained 7 bases not matched to a gene. Per the germline V gene, CDR1 is LNHDA and CDR2 is SQIVND (reference sequence). The CDR3 protein is CASRSTGDPNEKLFF. The CDR3 DNA reads as TGTGCCAGTAGAAGTACAGGGGATCCTAATGAAAAACTGTTTTTT.

The chain carries TRBV30 and TRBJ2-1; weak D call: TRBD2 (6 bases). CDR3 length: 15 residues. Germline V gene sequence: CDR1 GTSNPN, CDR2 SVGIG (reference sequence). V was clipped by 0 bases and J by 7 bases, with 16 bases between them. CDR3 sequence reads: CAWSVQSGRVNEQFF. The DNA for the CDR3 is TGTGCCTGGAGTGTACAAAGCGGGCGGGTGAATGAGCAGTTCTTC.

V usage is TRBV5-4 and J usage is TRBJ2-1; 10 bases agree with TRBD2. The germline V gene encodes CDR1 SGHNT and CDR2 YYREEE (reference sequence). After removal of 3 bases from V and 4 bases from J, the junction contained 4 bases not matched to a gene. This CDR3 has 15 amino acids. The CDR3 DNA sequence: TGTGCCAGCAGCTCCACTAGCGGGACGTACAATGAGCAGTTCTTC. It is translated as CASSSTSGTYNEQFF.

The chain carries TRBV18 and TRBJ2-1; TRBD2 matches at 11 bases. The CDR3 is 16 amino acids. From germline, CDR1 is KGHSH and CDR2 LQKENI. V dropped 3 bases and J dropped 8; count of bases not matched to a gene: 9. The CDR3 spells CASSPLLAGVVDEQFF. The CDR3 nucleotides read TGTGCCAGCTCACCCCTACTAGCGGGAGTCGTCGATGAGCAGTTCTTC. Full variable domain (missing parts from reference TRBV18 and TRBJ2-1): NAGVMQNPRHLVRRRGQEARLRCSPMKGHSHVYWYRQLPEEGLKFMVYLQKENIIDESGMPKERFSAEFPKEGPSILRIQQVVRGDSAAYFCASSPLLAGVVDEQFFGPGTRLTVL.

This clone appeared once. The V gene is TRBV6-6, the J gene TRBJ1-3; 9 nucleotides agree with TRBD1. Germline CDR1 reads MNHNY; CDR2 reads SVGAGI (reference sequence). Trimming cost V 5 bases and J 1 base; bases outside gene matches: 9. CDR3 length: 17 residues. The CDR3 region has the DNA TGTGCCAGCAGTCGCCCAGGGACAGGGTTTTCTGGAAACACCATATATTTT. Its translation: CASSRPGTGFSGNTIYF.

The rearrangement uses TRBV21-1 and TRBJ2-7; TRBD1 is the table's D call, not checked against the DNA. TRBV21-1 is designated a pseudogene. The CDR3 is 15 amino acids. In DNA form, the CDR3 reads TGTGCCAGCAGCAAACCAGGTTTACGGCCCTACGAGCAGTACTTC. Translation gives CASSKPGLRPYEQYF.

The rearrangement links TRBV14 to TRBJ2-4; D not resolved. Trimming pared 2 bases from V and 9 bases from J, leaving 11 bases between. The CDR3 is 13 residues long. CDR1 SGHDN and CDR2 FVKESK come from the germline V gene. This CDR3 is CASSQFPASIQYF. The CDR3 DNA reads as TGTGCCAGCAGCCAATTCCCTGCGAGCATTCAGTACTTC.

V and J are TRBV20-1 and TRBJ2-3; a possible D gene is TRBD1 (5 bases). The germline CDR1 and CDR2 sequences are DFQATT and SNEGSKA (reference sequence). The V end lost 3 bases, the J end lost 4 bases, and 17 bases lay between the germline ends. CDR3 length: 15 residues. The DNA for the CDR3 is TGCAGTGCTAGTAGGGGAAGTGCGGATTCAGATACGCAGTATTTT. As protein: CSASRGSADSDTQYF.

The chain recombines TRBV30 with TRBJ1-3; 7 nucleotides align to TRBD1. V was pared by 5 bases and J by 3 bases, with 7 bases of the junction left unmatched. The germline CDR1 and CDR2 sequences are GTSNPN and SVGIG (reference sequence). CDR3 length: 14 amino acids. The DNA of the CDR3 is TGTGCCTGGTCCCAGACAGGGATTGGAAACACCATATATTTT. Protein sequence: CAWSQTGIGNTIYF.

This sequence joins TRBV3-1 (or the pseudogene TRBV3-2) and TRBJ2-1; 7 positions agree with TRBD2. Trimming took 6 bases from V and 0 from J; bases not matched to a gene: 8. This CDR3 region has 16 residues. The germline gives CDR1 LGHDT, CDR2 YNNKEL (reference sequence). CDR3 sequence (DNA): TGTGCCAGCAGAAAACCTAGCGGAGGCTCCTACAATGAGCAGTTCTTC. Residues: CASRKPSGGSYNEQFF.